A selection of T cell receptor beta chains follows, all from one sample in a study of blood T cell repertoires in COVID-19. Profiling relied on immunoSEQ multiplex PCR, and the TCRdb table lists in-frame clones only, not all of them. The sample holds 120,000 or so clones, about 81% seen once. Material for sequencing was peripheral blood. The receptors were gathered from a woman aged 45-59 years with acute or convalescent COVID-19. Each CDR3 is given with its conserved first and last residue. A D gene is named only where the DNA matches it firmly. Clone size appears in some rows only: once, few, many, or a class for an expanded clone.

len	abundance	j_gene	d_gene	v_gene	CDR3nt	CDR3aa
15	-	TRBJ2-3	-	TRBV6-1	TGTGCCAGCAGTGAATCCATTGTAGGCACAGATACGCAGTATTTT	CASSESIVGTDTQYF
12	-	TRBJ1-5	-	TRBV30	TGTGCCTTGGACAGAAGCAATCAGCCCCAGCATTTT	CALDRSNQPQHF
16	few	TRBJ2-1	TRBD2	TRBV5-1	TGCGCCAGCAGCTCGACTAGCGGGAGGGGCCACAATGAGCAGTTCTTC	CASSSTSGRGHNEQFF
13	-	TRBJ2-7	-	TRBV18	TGTGCCAGCTCACAGATGACTAGAGACGAGCAGTACTTC	CASSQMTRDEQYF
16	-	TRBJ1-4	-	TRBV9	TGTGCCAGCAGCCATACTCCAGGGGCTTATAATGAAAAACTGTTTTTT	CASSHTPGAYNEKLFF
13	-	TRBJ1-3	-	TRBV19	TGTGCCAGTAGAGCGGACGGAAGAAACACCATATATTTT	CASRADGRNTIYF
14	-	TRBJ1-1	-	TRBV3-1/TRBV3-2	TGTGCCAGCAGCCAAGTTGGCAGGGACACTGAAGCTTTCTTT	CASSQVGRDTEAFF
15	-	TRBJ1-5	-	TRBV28	TGTGCCAGCAGCCTCGGACAGAATAGCAATCAGCCCCAGCATTTT	CASSLGQNSNQPQHF
15	-	TRBJ2-3	-	TRBV2	TGTGCCAGCAGTGAACGGGGGGCGCGCACAGATACGCAGTATTTT	CASSERGARTDTQYF
14	-	TRBJ2-3	-	TRBV10-3	TGTGCCATCAGTGAGTTCTCTCGGGGGGATACGCAGTATTTT	CAISEFSRGDTQYF
16	-	TRBJ2-7	TRBD1	TRBV27	TGTGCCAGCAGTTCCGTCCGCGGGACAGGGGTAGGAGAGCAGTACTTC	CASSSVRGTGVGEQYF
16	-	TRBJ1-1	-	TRBV3-1/TRBV3-2	TGTGCCAGCAGCCACTTCCAGCGGGCGGGAGGTACTGAAGCTTTCTTT	CASSHFQRAGGTEAFF
15	-	TRBJ1-5	TRBD1	TRBV5-1	TGCGCCAGCAGCCCCGGGACAGGGTTGAATCAGCCCCAGCATTTT	CASSPGTGLNQPQHF
13	few	TRBJ2-7	-	TRBV7-2	TGTGCCAGCAGCTTAGTCGGGGGCTACGAGCAGTACTTC	CASSLVGGYEQYF
15	-	TRBJ2-7	TRBD2	TRBV19	TGTGCCAGTAGTGGACAGTCTAGCGGGGTGGTCTACCAGTACTTC	CASSGQSSGVVYQYF
16	-	TRBJ2-1	TRBD2	TRBV5-4	TGTGCCAGCAGTCCAGGACTAGCGGGGATTTACAATGAGCAGTTCTTC	CASSPGLAGIYNEQFF
14	once	TRBJ1-6	TRBD1	TRBV5-4	TGTGCCAGCAGCTCGACAGGGGAGGCTTCACCCCTCCACTTT	CASSSTGEASPLHF
14	once	TRBJ2-7	-	TRBV15	TGTGCCACCAGCAGGGCAGGGGTTGCCTACGAGCAGTACTTC	CATSRAGVAYEQYF
15	-	TRBJ1-4	-	TRBV3-1/TRBV3-2	TGTGCCAGCAGCCCACTCGGAGAAACTAATGAAAAACTGTTTTTT	CASSPLGETNEKLFF
14	few	TRBJ1-4	-	TRBV4-1	TGCGCCAGCAGCCAAGGGGGCAGGGTTGAAAAACTGTTTTTT	CASSQGGRVEKLFF
16	once	TRBJ1-2	-	TRBV7-2	TGTGCCAGCAGCTTAGCCAGGGACGGAGGGCGCGGTGGCTACACCTTC	CASSLARDGGRGGYTF
17	-	TRBJ2-3	TRBD1	TRBV11-3	TGTGCCAGCAGCCGAAGAGGGACAGGGGGTTCGAGAGATACGCAGTATTTT	CASSRRGTGGSRDTQYF
15	-	TRBJ2-3	TRBD2	TRBV11-3	TGTGCCAGCAGCTTAGAAAGCGGGGGCACAGATACGCAGTATTTT	CASSLESGGTDTQYF
15	-	TRBJ1-5	TRBD1	TRBV6-4	TGTGCCAGCAGTCCTACAGGGGACCCGAATCAGCCCCAGCATTTT	CASSPTGDPNQPQHF
13	-	TRBJ1-4	TRBD1	TRBV19	TGTGCCAGTAGAAGGGGACAGGGTGAAAAACTGTTTTTT	CASRRGQGEKLFF
14	-	TRBJ2-7	-	TRBV27	TGTGCCAGCAGTTTAACAGTTAGCTCCTACGAGCAGTACTTC	CASSLTVSSYEQYF
13	-	TRBJ1-5	-	TRBV10-3	TGTGCCATCAGTGAGTCGAGTAATCAGCCCCAGCATTTT	CAISESSNQPQHF
16	few	TRBJ1-1	TRBD1	TRBV19	TGTGCCAGTAGTGATCGGCCGCTACAGGGGGGCACTGAAGCTTTCTTT	CASSDRPLQGGTEAFF
13	-	TRBJ1-6	-	TRBV6-5	TGTGCCAGCATGCGATCGAGGAATTCACCCCTCCACTTT	CASMRSRNSPLHF
15	-	TRBJ2-1	TRBD1	TRBV5-1	TGCGCCAGCAGCCCTACCGGGACAGGGCCCAATGAGCAGTTCTTC	CASSPTGTGPNEQFF
12	-	TRBJ2-5	-	TRBV9	TGTGCCAGCAGCGACAATCAAGAGACCCAGTACTTC	CASSDNQETQYF
13	-	TRBJ1-5	-	TRBV28	TGTGCCAGCAGTTTATTGGGAGATCAGCCCCAGCATTTT	CASSLLGDQPQHF
14	-	TRBJ1-2	TRBD1	TRBV3-1/TRBV3-2	TGTGCCAGCAATTACCAGGGGGCAGGCTATGGCTACACCTTC	CASNYQGAGYGYTF
14	-	TRBJ2-7	TRBD2	TRBV7-2	TGTGCCAGCAGCTCCAGCGGGGGGGCGTACGAGCAGTACTTC	CASSSSGGAYEQYF
12	-	TRBJ2-5	TRBD2	TRBV2	TGTGCCAGCAGACTAGCGCTAGAGACCCAGTACTTC	CASRLALETQYF
15	-	TRBJ2-1	TRBD2	TRBV9	TGTGCCAGCAGCACTCTAGCGGGCTCCTACAATGAGCAGTTCTTC	CASSTLAGSYNEQFF
15	few	TRBJ1-4	-	TRBV27	TGTGCCAGCAGTGAAAAACAGGCAACTAATGAAAAACTGTTTTTT	CASSEKQATNEKLFF
13	once	TRBJ2-7	TRBD1	TRBV7-9	TGTGCCAGCAGCCGGACAGGGTCCTACGAGCAGTACTTC	CASSRTGSYEQYF
14	few	TRBJ1-6	TRBD1	TRBV19	TGTGCCAGTAACCGCCAGGGGGCTAATTCACCCCTCCACTTT	CASNRQGANSPLHF
15	-	TRBJ1-2	TRBD1	TRBV9	TGTGCCAGCAGCGTGCGGGGACAGTCGTTCTATGGCTACACCTTC	CASSVRGQSFYGYTF
13	-	TRBJ1-1	TRBD1	TRBV19	TGTGCCAGTAAGGAACAGGGGGACTCTGAAGCTTTCTTT	CASKEQGDSEAFF
17	-	TRBJ2-3	TRBD1	TRBV24-1	TGTGCCACCAGTGATTACCGGGACAGGGGAAGCACAGATACGCAGTATTTT	CATSDYRDRGSTDTQYF
16	-	TRBJ2-5	-	TRBV5-1	TGCGCCAGCAGCTTGGCCCGGGACTTGTACCAAGAGACCCAGTACTTC	CASSLARDLYQETQYF
13	-	TRBJ2-3	TRBD1	TRBV29-1	TGCAGCGTCACAGGGGAGAGCACAGATACGCAGTATTTT	CSVTGESTDTQYF
15	-	TRBJ1-2	TRBD1	TRBV25-1	TGTGCCAGCACCCCGACAGGGGCAACCAGGGGGGGCTACACCTTC	CASTPTGATRGGYTF
16	many	TRBJ2-7	-	TRBV16	TGTGCCAGCAGCCAATCTATCGGCCAGGGTCTAAACGAGCAGTACTTC	CASSQSIGQGLNEQYF
15	once	TRBJ1-1	-	TRBV18	TGTGCCAGCTCACCACCTCGCAGGATGAACACTGAAGCTTTCTTT	CASSPPRRMNTEAFF
13	-	TRBJ2-3	TRBD1	TRBV19	TGTGCCAGTAGCCCAGACAGGGGAGATACGCAGTATTTT	CASSPDRGDTQYF
12	-	TRBJ2-3	-	TRBV30	TGTGCCTGGAACCCCCTTAGAGATACGCAGTATTTT	CAWNPLRDTQYF